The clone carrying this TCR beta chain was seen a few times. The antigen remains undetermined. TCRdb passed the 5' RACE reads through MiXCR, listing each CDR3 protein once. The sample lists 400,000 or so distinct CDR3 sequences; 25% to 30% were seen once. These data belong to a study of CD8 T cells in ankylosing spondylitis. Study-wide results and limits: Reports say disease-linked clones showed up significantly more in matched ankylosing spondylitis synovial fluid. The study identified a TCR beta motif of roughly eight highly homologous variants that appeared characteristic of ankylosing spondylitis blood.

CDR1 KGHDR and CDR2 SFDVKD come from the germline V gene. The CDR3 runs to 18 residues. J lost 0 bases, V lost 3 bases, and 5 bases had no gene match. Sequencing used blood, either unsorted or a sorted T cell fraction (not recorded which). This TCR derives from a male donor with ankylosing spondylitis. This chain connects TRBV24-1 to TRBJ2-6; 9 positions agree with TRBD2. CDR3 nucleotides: TGTGCCACCAGTGATAATAGCGGGAGAAGCTCTGGGGCCAACGTCCTGACTTTC. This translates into CATSDNSGRSSGANVLTF.